These 2 T cell receptor beta chains came from one sample sequenced in a study of blood T cell repertoires in COVID-19 (dated by TCRdb to between 2020 and 2021). The library came from the immunoSEQ multiplex PCR assay. In its TCRdb copy, this immuneACCESS table keeps in-frame sequences only and misses some clones. Where compared with another copy, unresolved V genes explain less than half of these, and the others have no known cause. The sample table holds fewer than 200,000 clones, of which approximately 79% were seen once. The ten largest make up 5.2% of the sample. Sequenced sample: PBMCs or T cells enriched from blood (not recorded which). These receptors were collected from a woman aged 60-75 years with acute COVID-19.

The rearrangement joins TRBV5-1 to TRBJ1-1; TRBD1 matches 9 bases. The CDR3 totals 16 residues. V dropped 0 bases and J dropped 4; count of bases not matched to a gene: 7. In germline, CDR1 is SGHRS, CDR2 YFSETQ. The DNA for the CDR3 is TGCGCCAGCAGCTTGGACCCGACAGGGGGGGGCACTGAAGCTTTCTTT. It yields the protein CASSLDPTGGGTEAFF.

This clone has a handful of counts. The rearrangement uses TRBV7-6 and TRBJ2-1; D unresolved. The CDR3 is made up of 14 amino acids. Trimming left V 2 bases short and J 1 base short, with 6 bases between. Germline CDR1 is SGHVS and CDR2 is FNYEAQ. The CDR3 coding sequence is TGTGCCAGCAGCTTACCCGGGTCCTACAATGAGCAGTTCTTC. Its protein is CASSLPGSYNEQFF. The full variable domain, its missing parts supplied by reference TRBV7-6 and TRBJ2-1, is GAGVSQSPRYKVTKRGQDVALRCDPISGHVSLYWYRQALGQGPEFLTYFNYEAQQDKSGLPNDRFSAERPEGSISTLTIQRTEQRDSAMYRCASSLPGSYNEQFFGPGTRLTVL.